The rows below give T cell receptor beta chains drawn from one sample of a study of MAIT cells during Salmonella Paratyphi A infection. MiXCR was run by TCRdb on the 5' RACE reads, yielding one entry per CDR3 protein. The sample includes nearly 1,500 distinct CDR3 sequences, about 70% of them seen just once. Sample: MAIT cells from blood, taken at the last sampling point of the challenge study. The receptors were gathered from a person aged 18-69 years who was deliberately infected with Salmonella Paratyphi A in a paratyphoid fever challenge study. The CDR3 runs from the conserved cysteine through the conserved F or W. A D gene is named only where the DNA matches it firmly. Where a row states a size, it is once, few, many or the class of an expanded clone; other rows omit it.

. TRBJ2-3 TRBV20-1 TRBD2 CSAIGGTSGGSDTQYF TGCAGTGCTATAGGAGGGACTAGCGGGGGGTCGGATACGCAGTATTTT
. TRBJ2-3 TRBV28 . CASTHRPGLRGADTQYF TGTGCCAGCACCCACCGACCGGGCCTACGCGGTGCAGATACGCAGTATTTT
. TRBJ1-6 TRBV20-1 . CSASPRQQSLYSPLHF TGCAGTGCTAGCCCCAGACAGCAATCCCTTTATTCACCCCTCCACTTT
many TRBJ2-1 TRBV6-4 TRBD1 CASSMGSTGGSEQFF TGTGCCAGCAGCATGGGGTCGACAGGGGGGAGTGAGCAGTTCTTC
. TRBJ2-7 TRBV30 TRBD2 CAWRGAAGREGEQYF TGTGCCTGGAGGGGTGCGGCAGGGAGGGAAGGTGAGCAGTACTTC
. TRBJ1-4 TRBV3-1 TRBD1 CASSQGTGGSEKLFF TGTGCCAGCAGCCAAGGGACAGGGGGGAGTGAAAAACTGTTTTTT
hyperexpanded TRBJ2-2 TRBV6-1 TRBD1 CASSAGTGDTGELFF TGTGCCAGCAGTGCCGGGACAGGGGACACCGGGGAGCTGTTTTTT
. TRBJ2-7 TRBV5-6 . CASSSNRDEQYF TGTGCCAGCAGCTCTAACAGGGACGAGCAGTACTTC
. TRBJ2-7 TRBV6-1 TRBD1 CASSARDREYEQYF TGTGCCAGCAGTGCTAGAGACAGGGAATACGAGCAGTACTTC
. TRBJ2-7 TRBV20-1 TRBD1 CSARGDRDYEQYF TGCAGTGCTAGAGGGGACAGGGACTACGAGCAGTACTTC
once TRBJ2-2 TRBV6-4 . CASSASEKGDAGELFF TGTGCCAGCAGTGCCTCGGAAAAGGGGGACGCCGGGGAGCTGTTTTTT
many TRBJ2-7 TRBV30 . CAWSVHREPYEQYF TGTGCCTGGAGTGTACACAGGGAGCCCTACGAGCAGTACTTC
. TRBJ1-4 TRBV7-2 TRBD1 CASSSVSGTGKRGDEKLFF TGTGCCAGCAGCTCCGTTAGCGGGACAGGGAAACGAGGAGACGAAAAACTGTTTTTT
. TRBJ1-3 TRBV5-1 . CASSAGTDGNTIYF TGCGCCAGCAGCGCCGGGACGGATGGAAACACCATATATTTT
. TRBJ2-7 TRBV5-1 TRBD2 CASSLGLAGGVGSYEQYF TGCGCCAGCAGCTTGGGGCTAGCGGGTGGCGTCGGCTCCTACGAGCAGTACTTC
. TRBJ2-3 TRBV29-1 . CSVEGGGGRRLSYTQYF TGCAGCGTTGAAGGGGGGGGGGGGCGCCGCTTGTCTTATACGCAGTATTTT
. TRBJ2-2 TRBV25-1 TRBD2 CASSELEREVGELFF TGTGCCAGCAGTGAATTAGAGCGGGAGGTCGGGGAGCTGTTTTTT
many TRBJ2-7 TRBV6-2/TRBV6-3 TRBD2 CASSYSTSGYEQYF TGTGCCAGCAGTTACTCGACTAGCGGCTACGAGCAGTACTTC
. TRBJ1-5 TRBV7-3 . CASSPYICSASGGRGGQPQHF .
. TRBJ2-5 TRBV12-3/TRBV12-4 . CASSPTRGQETQYF TGTGCCAGCAGCCCCACTCGAGGACAAGAGACCCAGTACTTC
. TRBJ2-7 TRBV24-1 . CSASHFGGSSYEQYF TGCAGTGCTAGTCATTTCGGCGGTAGCTCCTACGAGCAGTACTTC
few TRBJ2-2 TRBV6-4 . CASSDSGTGELFF TGTGCCAGCAGTGACTCGGGCACCGGGGAGCTGTTTTTT
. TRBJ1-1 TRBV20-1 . CSASKGKAEAFF TGCAGTGCTAGCAAGGGGAAGGCTGAAGCTTTCTTT
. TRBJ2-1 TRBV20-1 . CSAFRTGGSEQFF TGCAGTGCTTTCCGGACTGGGGGTAGTGAGCAGTTCTTC
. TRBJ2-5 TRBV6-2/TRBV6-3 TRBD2 CASSRTSGQETQYF TGTGCCAGCAGTCGGACTAGCGGGCAAGAGACCCAGTACTTC
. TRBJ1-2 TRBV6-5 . CASSYVQNYGYTF TGTGCCAGCAGTTATGTACAGAACTATGGCTACACCTTC
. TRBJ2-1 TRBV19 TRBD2 CASGTSGHNEQFF TGTGCCAGCGGGACTAGCGGGCACAATGAGCAGTTCTTC
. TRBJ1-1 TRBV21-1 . CASPQGDRVTEAFF TGTGCCAGCCCCCAAGGGGACAGGGTTACTGAAGCTTTCTTT
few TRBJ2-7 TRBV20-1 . CSARDRRAGSYEQYF TGCAGTGCTAGAGATCGGAGGGCGGGCTCCTACGAGCAGTACTTC
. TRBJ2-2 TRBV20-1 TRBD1 CSASTQGDAGELFF TGCAGTGCCTCGACACAGGGGGACGCCGGGGAGCTGTTTTTT
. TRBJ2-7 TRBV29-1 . CSGGERAEQYF TGCAGCGGAGGGGAAAGGGCCGAGCAGTACTTC
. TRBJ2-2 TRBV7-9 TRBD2 CASSTLAGGVELFF TGTGCCAGCAGCACACTAGCGGGAGGCGTGGAGCTGTTTTTT
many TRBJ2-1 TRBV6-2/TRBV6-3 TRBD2 CASGNSGDYNEQFF TGTGCCAGTGGGAATAGCGGGGACTACAATGAGCAGTTCTTC
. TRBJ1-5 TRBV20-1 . CSARTGDLNQPQHF TGCAGTGCACGGACGGGAGACCTCAATCAGCCCCAGCATTTT
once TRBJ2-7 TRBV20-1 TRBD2 CSASSQDSGSSYEQYF TGCAGTGCCAGCAGCCAAGATAGCGGGAGCTCCTACGAGCAGTACTTC
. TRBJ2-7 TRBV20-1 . CSASSQELGSAYEQYF TGCAGTGCCAGCAGCCAAGAACTGGGGTCAGCCTACGAGCAGTACTTC
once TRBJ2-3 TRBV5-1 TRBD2 CASSLAPAGSTDTQYF TGCGCCAGCAGCTTGGCCCCAGCGGGAAGCACAGATACGCAGTATTTT
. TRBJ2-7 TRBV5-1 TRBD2 CASSSLPASGRLSSYEQYF TGCGCCAGCAGCTCCCTTCCCGCTAGCGGGAGGCTGAGCTCCTACGAGCAGTACTTC
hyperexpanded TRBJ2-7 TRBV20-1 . CSARGGGDSYEQYF TGCAGTGCTAGAGGGGGAGGGGACAGCTACGAGCAGTACTTC
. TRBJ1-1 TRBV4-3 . CASSRKREGKEDGF TGCGCCAGCAGCAGGAAAAGGGAGGGAAAGGAAGATGGATTT
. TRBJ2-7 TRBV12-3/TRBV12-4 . CASRGTAYVEQYF TGTGCCAGCAGAGGAACAGCGTATGTAGAGCAGTACTTC
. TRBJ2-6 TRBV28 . CASSPLREGDSGANVLTF TGTGCCAGCAGTCCCCTAAGGGAAGGGGACTCTGGGGCCAACGTCCTGACTTTC